This is a list of T cell receptor beta chains from one sample in a study of CD8 T cells in ankylosing spondylitis. TCRdb reanalysed the 5' RACE reads using MiXCR and keeps one entry per CDR3 protein. This repertoire shows 250,000 to 400,000 distinct CDR3 sequences, more than 9% found once; its top ten account for roughly 9.5%. The sequenced sample consisted of blood, either unsorted or a sorted T cell fraction (not recorded which). These receptors came from a female donor with ankylosing spondylitis or in good health (not recorded which). Both conserved end residues are part of each CDR3. D genes are given only for firm matches. Size is omitted from some rows. Given values are once, few, many or a class for expanded clones.

cdr3_aa cdr3_nt j_call v_call clone_size d_call
CASRRAMNTEAFF TGTGCCAGCCGTAGGGCCATGAACACTGAAGCTTTCTTT TRBJ1-1 TRBV12-3/TRBV12-4 many .
CASGTVGTIGKLFF TGTGCCAGCGGAACTGTCGGGACAATTGGAAAACTGTTTTTT TRBJ1-4 TRBV6-1 many .
CASSRGGWGTTDTQYF TGTGCCAGCAGCCGGGGGGGGTGGGGAACCACAGATACGCAGTATTTT TRBJ2-3 TRBV5-6 few TRBD2
CASSLARTGGAGNEQFF TGCGCCAGCAGCTTGGCCCGTACAGGGGGCGCGGGGAATGAGCAGTTCTTC TRBJ2-1 TRBV5-1 few TRBD1
CASSLERGKTGELFF TGCGCCAGCAGCTTGGAAAGGGGAAAGACCGGGGAGCTGTTTTTT TRBJ2-2 TRBV5-1 many .
CASSPGTASTNYGYTF TGCGCCAGCAGCCCCGGGACAGCCTCAACTAACTATGGCTACACCTTC TRBJ1-2 TRBV5-1 many TRBD1
CASSLDTGTNTEAFF TGCGCCAGCAGCTTGGATACAGGGACGAACACTGAAGCTTTCTTT TRBJ1-1 TRBV5-1 many .
CASSFTPGRGGDNIQYF TGTGCCAGCAGTTTCACACCGGGGCGGGGGGGTGATAACATTCAGTACTTC TRBJ2-4 TRBV6-5 many TRBD2
CASSLNGGSNQPQHF TGTGCCAGCAGTTTAAACGGAGGGAGCAATCAGCCCCAGCATTTT TRBJ1-5 TRBV12-3/TRBV12-4 few .
CSASRPGAKSNSPLHF TGCAGTGCTAGCCGGCCAGGGGCAAAGAGTAATTCACCCCTCCACTTT TRBJ1-6 TRBV20-1 many .
CASSQVGPTQQFF TGTGCCAGCAGCCAAGTAGGACCGACGCAGCAGTTCTTC TRBJ2-1 TRBV4-2 few .
CASSTPPWDSSYEQYF TGTGCCAGCTCCACCCCTCCCTGGGACAGCTCCTACGAGCAGTACTTC TRBJ2-7 TRBV6-1 few TRBD1
CASGPNTGELFF TGCGCCAGCGGTCCCAACACCGGGGAGCTGTTTTTT TRBJ2-2 TRBV10-1 many .
CASSLRYGGPYNEQFF TGTGCCAGCAGCTTGCGGTACGGGGGGCCCTACAATGAGCAGTTCTTC TRBJ2-1 TRBV5-5 many .
CASSSSGTGHNEQFF TGCGCCAGCAGCTCCTCCGGGACAGGCCACAATGAGCAGTTCTTC TRBJ2-1 TRBV5-1 . TRBD1
CSAISTAQETQYF TGCAGTGCCATCTCGACGGCACAAGAGACCCAGTACTTC TRBJ2-5 TRBV20-1 few .
CASSPTGGRNTGELFF TGTGCCAGCAGTCCCACAGGGGGCCGAAACACCGGGGAGCTGTTTTTT TRBJ2-2 TRBV12-3/TRBV12-4 many TRBD1
CAWSREGASYNSPLHF TGTGCCTGGAGCAGGGAGGGGGCGTCCTATAATTCACCCCTCCACTTT TRBJ1-6 TRBV30 . TRBD1
CSARVPSNGEQFF TGCAGTGCTAGAGTTCCCAGTAACGGTGAGCAGTTCTTC TRBJ2-1 TRBV20-1 many .
CALDRGAYEQYF TGTGCCTTAGACAGGGGGGCCTACGAGCAGTACTTC TRBJ2-7 TRBV30 many TRBD1
CSARGTGGTDTQYF TGCAGTGCTAGGGGGACAGGGGGTACAGATACGCAGTATTTT TRBJ2-3 TRBV20-1 many TRBD1
CASSFGSSHYNEQFF TGTGCCAGCAGTTTCGGATCCAGCCACTACAATGAGCAGTTCTTC TRBJ2-1 TRBV12-3/TRBV12-4 few .
CASSPLGGARGYQPQHF TGTGCCAGCAGCCCTCTGGGGGGGGCCAGGGGTTATCAGCCCCAGCATTTT TRBJ1-5 TRBV28 . .
CSARDPWGEDYGYTF TGCAGTGCTAGAGACCCGTGGGGGGAGGACTATGGCTACACCTTC TRBJ1-2 TRBV20-1 many .
CASSLIPLTSADTQYF TGTGCCAGCAGCTTAATTCCCCTCACAAGCGCAGATACGCAGTATTTT TRBJ2-3 TRBV7-9 many .
CASSRFGGRSPLLSYEQYF TGTGCCAGCAGTCGCTTCGGGGGCAGGTCCCCTCTCCTCTCCTACGAGCAGTACTTC TRBJ2-7 TRBV11-1 . .
CASSLPRGPNQPQHF TGTGCCAGCAGCTTACCGAGGGGGCCCAATCAGCCCCAGCATTTT TRBJ1-5 TRBV7-2 many TRBD1
CASSWGQGSETQYF TGTGCCAGCAGCTGGGGACAGGGCTCAGAGACCCAGTACTTC TRBJ2-5 TRBV7-2 . TRBD1
CASSQDGDYNEQFF TGCGCCAGCAGCCAAGATGGGGACTACAATGAGCAGTTCTTC TRBJ2-1 TRBV4-1 many .
CSVRTSGGAGEQFF TGCAGCGTACGGACTAGCGGGGGGGCCGGTGAGCAGTTCTTC TRBJ2-1 TRBV29-1 few TRBD2
CASSLGPRGEQYF TGTGCCAGCAGTTTGGGACCCAGGGGAGAGCAGTACTTC TRBJ2-7 TRBV28 once .
CASSYFGDNTEAFF TGTGCCAGCAGTTACTTTGGGGACAACACTGAAGCTTTCTTT TRBJ1-1 TRBV6-2/TRBV6-3 few .
CASSFRQGRTEAFF TGTGCCAGCAGTTTTAGACAGGGCAGGACTGAAGCTTTCTTT TRBJ1-1 TRBV12-3/TRBV12-4 few TRBD1
CASRAGQGGYNEQFF TGTGCCAGCAGGGCTGGACAGGGAGGGTACAATGAGCAGTTCTTC TRBJ2-1 TRBV6-4 many .
CASSLLDTPYEQYF TGTGCCAGCAGCTTACTCGACACCCCCTACGAGCAGTACTTC TRBJ2-7 TRBV7-9 many .
CAWRPTSGRTDTQYF TGTGCCTGGAGGCCGACTAGCGGGAGGACAGATACGCAGTATTTT TRBJ2-3 TRBV30 many TRBD2
CASSPRGPGSGANVLTF TGTGCCAGCTCACCACGAGGACCCGGATCTGGGGCCAACGTCCTGACTTTC TRBJ2-6 TRBV18 few .
CASRVGRNTDTQYF TGTGCCAGCAGGGTGGGACGTAACACAGATACGCAGTATTTT TRBJ2-3 TRBV2 few .
CASSETSGIPNEQFF TGTGCCAGCAGTGAAACGAGCGGGATCCCGAATGAGCAGTTCTTC TRBJ2-1 TRBV2 few TRBD2
CSVRQGNTGELFF TGCAGCGTGAGACAGGGGAACACCGGGGAGCTGTTTTTT TRBJ2-2 TRBV29-1 . TRBD1
CSAGGTVNTEAFF TGCAGTGCCGGGGGGACAGTGAACACTGAAGCTTTCTTT TRBJ1-1 TRBV20-1 many TRBD1
CSATQRGQGEVTDTRYF TGCAGTGCCACCCAACGGGGGCAGGGGGAAGTCACAGATACGCGGTATTTT TRBJ2-3 TRBV20-1 . .